The T cell receptor (beta chain) under discussion was sequenced for a study of blood T cell repertoires in COVID-19. Study information: Donors in the United States, Italy and Spain gave samples during acute or convalescent COVID-19. From T cells, B-cell-depleted T cells, or PBMCs came the material, which was cDNA or gDNA.

This clone was counted a single time. Trimming at V came to 6 bases and at J to 7 bases, leaving 7 bases not matched to a gene. The CDR3 extends over 12 amino acids. Germline CDR1 reads SQVTM; CDR2 reads ANQGSEA. The assay was immunoSEQ multiplex PCR, and TCRdb's table has in-frame clones only and misses some. The table includes roughly 84,000 clones, roughly 80% detected once. The sequencing sample was made of peripheral blood. The chain recombines TRBV29-1 with TRBJ2-7; 9 bases are a match to TRBD1. The TCR was taken from a woman between 40 and 55 years old with active or convalescent COVID-19. The CDR3 DNA is TGCAGCGTCCGCCGGACAGGGGAAGAGCAGTACTTC. Residues: CSVRRTGEEQYF.